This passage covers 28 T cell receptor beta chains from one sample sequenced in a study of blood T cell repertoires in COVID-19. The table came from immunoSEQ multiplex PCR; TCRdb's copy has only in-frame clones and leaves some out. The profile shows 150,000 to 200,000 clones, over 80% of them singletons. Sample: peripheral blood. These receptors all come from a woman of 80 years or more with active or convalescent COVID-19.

The CDR3 DNA reads as TGTGCCAGCAGCCCCCGGACAGCCAACTATGGCTACACCTTC. It encodes CASSPRTANYGYTF. The rearrangement uses TRBV9 and TRBJ1-2; a possible D gene is TRBD1 (6 bases). This CDR3 has 14 residues. Trimming shortened V by 4 bases and J by 2 bases, and 12 bases separated the two germline ends. Per the germline V gene, CDR1 is SGDLS and CDR2 is YYNGEE.

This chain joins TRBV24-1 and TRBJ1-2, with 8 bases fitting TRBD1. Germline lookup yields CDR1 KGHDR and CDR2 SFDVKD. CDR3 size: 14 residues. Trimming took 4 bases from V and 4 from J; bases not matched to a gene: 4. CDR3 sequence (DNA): TGTGCCACCAGTGAGAAGGACAGGGCCTATGGCTACACCTTC. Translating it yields CATSEKDRAYGYTF.

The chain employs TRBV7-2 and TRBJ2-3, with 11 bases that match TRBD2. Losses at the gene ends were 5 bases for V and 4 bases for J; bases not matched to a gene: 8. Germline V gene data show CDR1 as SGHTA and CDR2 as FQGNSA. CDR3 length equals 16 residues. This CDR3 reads CASSPRLAGKADTQYF. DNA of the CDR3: TGTGCCAGCAGCCCGAGACTAGCGGGGAAGGCAGATACGCAGTATTTT.

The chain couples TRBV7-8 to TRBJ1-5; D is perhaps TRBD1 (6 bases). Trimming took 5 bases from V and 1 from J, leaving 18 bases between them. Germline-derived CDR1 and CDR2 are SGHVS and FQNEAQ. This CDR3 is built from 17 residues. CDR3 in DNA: TGTGCCAGCAGCCCGCAACCACAGGGAAGCAGCAATCAGCCCCAGCATTTT. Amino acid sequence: CASSPQPQGSSNQPQHF.

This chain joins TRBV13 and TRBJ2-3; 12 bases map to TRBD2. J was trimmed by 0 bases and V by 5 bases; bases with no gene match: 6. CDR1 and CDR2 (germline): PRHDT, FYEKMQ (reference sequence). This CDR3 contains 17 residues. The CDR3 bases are TGTGCCAGCAGCCCGACTAGCGGGAGCACTAGCACAGATACGCAGTATTTT. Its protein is CASSPTSGSTSTDTQYF.

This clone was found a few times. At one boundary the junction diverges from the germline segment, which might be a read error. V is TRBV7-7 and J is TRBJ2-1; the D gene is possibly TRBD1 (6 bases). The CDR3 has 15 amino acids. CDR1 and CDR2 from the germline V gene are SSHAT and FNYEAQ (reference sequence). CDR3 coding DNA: TGTGCTAGCAGCCCGGGGACAAGCGTTAACAATGAGCAGTTCTTC. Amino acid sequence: CASSPGTSVNNEQFF.

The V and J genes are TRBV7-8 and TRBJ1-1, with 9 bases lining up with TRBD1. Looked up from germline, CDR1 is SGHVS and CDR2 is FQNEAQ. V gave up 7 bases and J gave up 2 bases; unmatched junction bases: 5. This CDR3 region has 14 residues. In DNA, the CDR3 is TGTGCCAGCACCGCGGGACAGGGTAACACTGAAGCTTTCTTT. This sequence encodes CASTAGQGNTEAFF. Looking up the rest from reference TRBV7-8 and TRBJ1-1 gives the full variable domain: GAGVSQSPRYKVAKRGQDVALRCDPISGHVSLFWYQQALGQGPEFLTYFQNEAQLDKSGLPSDRFFAERPEGSVSTLKIQRTQQEDSAVYLCASTAGQGNTEAFFGQGTRLTVV.

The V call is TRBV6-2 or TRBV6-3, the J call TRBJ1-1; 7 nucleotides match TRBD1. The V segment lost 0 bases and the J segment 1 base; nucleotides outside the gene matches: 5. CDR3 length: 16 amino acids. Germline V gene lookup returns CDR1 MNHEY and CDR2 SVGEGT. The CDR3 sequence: CASSYSSRTGNTEAFF. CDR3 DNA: TGTGCCAGCAGTTACTCGAGTCGGACAGGGAACACTGAAGCTTTCTTT.

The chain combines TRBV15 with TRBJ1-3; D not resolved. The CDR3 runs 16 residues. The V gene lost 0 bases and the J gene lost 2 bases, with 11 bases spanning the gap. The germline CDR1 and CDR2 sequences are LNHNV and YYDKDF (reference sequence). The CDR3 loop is CATSRDLAGTGNTIYF. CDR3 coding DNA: TGTGCCACCAGCAGAGATCTCGCGGGTACTGGAAACACCATATATTTT.

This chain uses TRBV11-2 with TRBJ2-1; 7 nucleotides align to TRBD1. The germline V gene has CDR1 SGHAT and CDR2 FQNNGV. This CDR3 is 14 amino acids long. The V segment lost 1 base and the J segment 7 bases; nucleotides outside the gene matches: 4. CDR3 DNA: TGTGCCAGCAGCTTAGCGGACAGGAGGAATGAGCAGTTCTTC. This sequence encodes CASSLADRRNEQFF.

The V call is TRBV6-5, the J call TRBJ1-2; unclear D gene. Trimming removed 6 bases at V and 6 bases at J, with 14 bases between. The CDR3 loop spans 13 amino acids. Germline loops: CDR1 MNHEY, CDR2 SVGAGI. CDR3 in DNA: TGTGCCAGCAGCTTATGGTCCGGGGATGGCTACACCTTC. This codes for CASSLWSGDGYTF.

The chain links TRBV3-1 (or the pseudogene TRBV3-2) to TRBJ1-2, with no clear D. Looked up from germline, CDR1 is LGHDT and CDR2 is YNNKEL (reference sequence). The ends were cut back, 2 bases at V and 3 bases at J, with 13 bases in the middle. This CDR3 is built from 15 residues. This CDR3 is CASSQNGGQDYGYTF. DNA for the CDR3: TGTGCCAGCAGCCAAAACGGTGGGCAGGACTATGGCTACACCTTC.

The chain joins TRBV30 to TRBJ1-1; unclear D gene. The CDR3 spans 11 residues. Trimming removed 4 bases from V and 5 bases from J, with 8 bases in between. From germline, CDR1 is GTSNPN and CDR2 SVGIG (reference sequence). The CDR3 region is CAWIGGTEAFF. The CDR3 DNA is TGTGCCTGGATCGGCGGGACTGAAGCTTTCTTT.

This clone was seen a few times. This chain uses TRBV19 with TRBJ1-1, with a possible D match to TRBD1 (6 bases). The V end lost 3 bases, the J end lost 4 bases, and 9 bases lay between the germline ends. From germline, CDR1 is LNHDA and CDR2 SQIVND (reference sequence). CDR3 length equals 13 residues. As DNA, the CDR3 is TGTGCCAGTAGTATTCAGGGGTCCACTGAAGCTTTCTTT. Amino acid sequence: CASSIQGSTEAFF.

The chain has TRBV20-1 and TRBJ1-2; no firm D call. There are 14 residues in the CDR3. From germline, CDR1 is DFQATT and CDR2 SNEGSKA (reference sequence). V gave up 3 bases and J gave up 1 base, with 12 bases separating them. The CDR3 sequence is CSASPIGDNYGYTF. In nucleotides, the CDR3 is TGCAGTGCTAGTCCCATTGGAGATAACTATGGCTACACCTTC.

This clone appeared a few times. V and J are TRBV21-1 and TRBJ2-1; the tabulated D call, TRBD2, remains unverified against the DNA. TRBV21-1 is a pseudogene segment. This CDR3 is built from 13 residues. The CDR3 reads CASPRGREEAGLF. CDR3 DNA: TGTGCCAGCCCTAGAGGACGGGAGGAAGCAGGACTCTTC.

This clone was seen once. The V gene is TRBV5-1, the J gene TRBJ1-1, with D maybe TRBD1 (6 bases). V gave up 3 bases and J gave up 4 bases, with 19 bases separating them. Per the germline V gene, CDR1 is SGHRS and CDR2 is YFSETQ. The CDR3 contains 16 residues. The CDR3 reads CASSSRSNDRPTEAFF. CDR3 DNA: TGCGCCAGCAGCTCGCGATCAAACGACAGGCCCACTGAAGCTTTCTTT. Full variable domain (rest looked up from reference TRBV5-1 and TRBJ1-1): KAGVTQTPRYLIKTRGQQVTLSCSPISGHRSVSWYQQTPGQGLQFLFEYFSETQRNKGNFPGRFSGRQFSNSRSEMNVSTLELGDSALYLCASSSRSNDRPTEAFFGQGTRLTVV.

CDR3 amino acids: CASSARPAAGQVALISYNEQFF. Written as DNA, the CDR3 is TGTGCCAGCAGCGCCCGTCCGGCTGCGGGACAGGTGGCACTTATCTCCTACAATGAGCAGTTCTTC. J is TRBJ2-1 and V is TRBV21-1; TRBD1 is the table's D call, not checked against the DNA. TRBV21-1 is listed as a pseudogene. CDR3 size: 22 residues.

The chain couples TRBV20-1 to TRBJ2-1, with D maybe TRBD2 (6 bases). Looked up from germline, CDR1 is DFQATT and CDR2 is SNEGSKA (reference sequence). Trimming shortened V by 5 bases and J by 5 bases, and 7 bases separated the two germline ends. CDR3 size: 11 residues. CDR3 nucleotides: TGCAGTGCTTGGGGGGACAATGAGCAGTTCTTC. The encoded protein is CSAWGDNEQFF.

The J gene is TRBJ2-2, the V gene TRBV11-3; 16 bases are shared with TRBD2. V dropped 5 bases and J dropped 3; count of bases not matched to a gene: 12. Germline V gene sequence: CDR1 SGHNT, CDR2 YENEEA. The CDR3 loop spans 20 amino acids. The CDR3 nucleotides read TGTGCCAGCAGCCGAATCGGGACTAGCGGGGGGGCCCTTTACACCGGGGAGCTGTTTTTT. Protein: CASSRIGTSGGALYTGELFF.

The CDR3 bases are TGCGCCAGCAGCCTCATGGGGGGGGGAGGAGAGACCCAGTACTTC. Translating gives CASSLMGGGGETQYF. This chain uses TRBV4-1 with TRBJ2-5, with 7 bases aligning to TRBD2. There are 15 residues in the CDR3. V dropped 4 bases and J dropped 4; count of bases not matched to a gene: 9. Per the germline V gene, CDR1 is MGHRA and CDR2 is YSYEKL.

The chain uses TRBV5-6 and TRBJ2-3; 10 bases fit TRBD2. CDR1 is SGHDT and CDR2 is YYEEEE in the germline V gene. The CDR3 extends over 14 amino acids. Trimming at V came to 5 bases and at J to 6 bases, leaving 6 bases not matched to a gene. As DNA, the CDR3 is TGTGCCAGCAGTTCGAGCGGGGGGGCCGATACGCAGTATTTT. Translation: CASSSSGGADTQYF. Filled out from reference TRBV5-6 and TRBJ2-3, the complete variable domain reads DAGVTQSPTHLIKTRGQQVTLRCSPKSGHDTVSWYQQALGQGPQFIFQYYEEEERQRGNFPDRFSGHQFPNYSSELNVNALLLGDSALYLCASSSSGGADTQYFGPGTRLTVL.

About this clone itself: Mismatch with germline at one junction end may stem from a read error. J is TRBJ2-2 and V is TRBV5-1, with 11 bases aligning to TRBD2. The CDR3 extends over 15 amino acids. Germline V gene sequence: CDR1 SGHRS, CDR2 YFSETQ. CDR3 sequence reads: CASSMTSGNSGELFF. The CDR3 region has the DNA TGCGCCAGCAGCATGACTAGCGGGAACTCCGGGGAGCTGTTTTTT.

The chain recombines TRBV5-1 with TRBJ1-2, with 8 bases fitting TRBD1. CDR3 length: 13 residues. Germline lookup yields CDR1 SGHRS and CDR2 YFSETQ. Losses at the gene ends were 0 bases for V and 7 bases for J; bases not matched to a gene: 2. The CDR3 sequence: CASSLGQGFGYTF. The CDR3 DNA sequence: TGCGCCAGCAGCTTGGGACAGGGGTTTGGCTACACCTTC.

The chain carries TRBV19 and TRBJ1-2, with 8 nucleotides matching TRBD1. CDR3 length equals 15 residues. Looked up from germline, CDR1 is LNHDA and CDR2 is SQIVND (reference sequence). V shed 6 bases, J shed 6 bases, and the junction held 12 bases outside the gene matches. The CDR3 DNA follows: TGTGCCAGTAGGCCAGGGGGCGCCGGTGGTGATGGCTACACCTTC. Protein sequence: CASRPGGAGGDGYTF.

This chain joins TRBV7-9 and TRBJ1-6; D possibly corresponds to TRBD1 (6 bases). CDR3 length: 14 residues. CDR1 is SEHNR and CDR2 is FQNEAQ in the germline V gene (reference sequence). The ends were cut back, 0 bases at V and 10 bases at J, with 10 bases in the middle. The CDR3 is CASSLAQGGSPLHF. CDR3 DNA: TGTGCCAGCAGCTTAGCGCAAGGGGGATCACCCCTCCACTTT. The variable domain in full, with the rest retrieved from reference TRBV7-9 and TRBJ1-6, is DTGVSQNPRHKITKRGQNVTFRCDPISEHNRLYWYRQTLGQGPEFLTYFQNEAQLEKSRLLSDRFSAERPKGSFSTLEIQRTEQGDSAMYLCASSLAQGGSPLHFGNGTRLTVT.

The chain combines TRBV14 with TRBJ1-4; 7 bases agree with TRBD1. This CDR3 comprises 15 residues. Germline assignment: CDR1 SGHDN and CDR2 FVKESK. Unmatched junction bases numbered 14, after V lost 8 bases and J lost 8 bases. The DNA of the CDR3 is TGTGCCAGCGCGAGACAGGGCTCTTTTGGGGAAAAACTGTTTTTT. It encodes CASARQGSFGEKLFF.

The CDR3 region is CASSRGGGGEKLFF. The DNA for the CDR3 is TGCGCCAGCAGCCGCGGGGGAGGGGGTGAAAAACTGTTTTTT. The chain uses TRBV5-1 and TRBJ1-4, with D tentatively TRBD1 (6 bases). Germline values: CDR1 SGHRS, CDR2 YFSETQ. Trimming took off 4 bases at V and 7 bases at J, with 14 bases between the two ends. The CDR3 spans 14 residues.